This T cell receptor beta chain appears in the sequencing data of a study of blood T cell repertoires in COVID-19. Study background: Sites in the United States, Italy and Spain provided acute and convalescent COVID-19 samples. T cells, B-cell-depleted T cells, or PBMCs supplied cDNA or gDNA.

The CDR3 length is 14 residues. Germline V gives CDR1 MNHNS, CDR2 SASEGT. V was shortened by 8 bases and J by 0 bases, with 14 bases between the two germline ends. How the authors handled the data: The assay estimated nucleated cells by amplifying reference gene primers. Repertoires were generated with immunoSEQ multiplex PCR, while TCRdb's copy carries only in-frame clones and drops some. V and J calls plus clone size are reproduced from that table; the DNA served to infer D and trimming. Of approximately 260,000 clones in the sample, roughly 87% are singletons; the top ten hold roughly 7.8%. This TCR was sampled from a man aged 55-75 years who had recovered from COVID-19. The sample was peripheral blood. This rearrangement joins TRBV6-1 to TRBJ2-7; TRBD1 might be the D (6 bases). Here the CDR3 reads CASGALDSSYEQYF. For the CDR3, the DNA is TGTGCCAGCGGCGCTCTGGACAGCTCCTACGAGCAGTACTTC.